Listed below are T cell receptor beta chains from one sample, sequenced in a study of T-cell memory formation after mild COVID-19. TCRdb reprocessed the 5' RACE reads via MiXCR and lists one record per CDR3 protein. This table holds about 49,000 distinct CDR3 sequences, less than 35% found once. Sequencing was performed on PBMCs or a T cell subset sorted from them (not recorded which). The receptors shown here come from a young man who had mild COVID-19 (a few samples of this study predate the infection). Cell type and time point are not known. Both conserved end residues are part of each CDR3. Fields, in order: V gene, clone size, J gene, D gene, CDR3 protein, CDR3 DNA. D genes are given only for firm matches. Where a row states a size, it is once, few, many or the class of an expanded clone; other rows omit it.

V: TRBV4-2; size: .; J: TRBJ2-1; D: TRBD1; CDR3: CASTSGGDEQFF; DNA: TGTGCCAGCACCTCAGGGGGTGATGAGCAGTTCTTC
V: TRBV4-2; size: medium-sized; J: TRBJ2-5; D: TRBD2; CDR3: CASSQGLAQETQYF; DNA: TGTGCCAGCAGCCAAGGACTAGCTCAAGAGACCCAGTACTTC
V: TRBV4-3; size: few; J: TRBJ2-7; D: TRBD2; CDR3: CASSQERGRYYEQYF; DNA: TGCGCCAGCAGCCAAGAGCGGGGGAGATACTACGAGCAGTACTTC
V: TRBV7-2; size: few; J: TRBJ2-3; D: .; CDR3: CASSSPWGTDTQYF; DNA: TGTGCCAGTTCCTCCCCCTGGGGCACAGATACGCAGTATTTT
V: TRBV2; size: .; J: TRBJ2-2; D: TRBD1; CDR3: CASSNSRDRKNTGELFF; DNA: TGTGCCAGCAGCAATTCTAGGGACAGAAAGAACACCGGGGAGCTGTTTTTT
V: TRBV6-2/TRBV6-3; size: .; J: TRBJ2-4; D: .; CDR3: CASSRSDSQNIQYF; DNA: TGTGCCAGCAGTCGGTCGGACAGCCAAAACATTCAGTACTTC
V: TRBV6-6; size: few; J: TRBJ1-2; D: .; CDR3: CASSYSYAEGYTF; DNA: TGTGCCAGCAGTTACTCTTATGCTGAGGGCTACACCTTC
V: TRBV27; size: .; J: TRBJ2-3; D: .; CDR3: CASSPSVQRQYF; DNA: TGTGCCAGCAGTCCTTCGGTGCAGCGGCAGTATTTT
V: TRBV15; size: .; J: TRBJ1-5; D: .; CDR3: CATSRRNRASNQPQHF; DNA: TGTGCCACCAGCAGACGGAACAGGGCAAGCAATCAGCCCCAGCATTTT
V: TRBV10-2; size: .; J: TRBJ2-7; D: .; CDR3: CASRDSHSYEQYF; DNA: TGCGCCAGCAGGGACAGCCACTCCTACGAGCAGTACTTC
V: TRBV29-1; size: few; J: TRBJ2-1; D: TRBD1; CDR3: CSVWDSSYNEQFF; DNA: TGCAGCGTTTGGGACAGTTCCTACAATGAGCAGTTCTTC
V: TRBV6-5; size: .; J: TRBJ2-3; D: TRBD2; CDR3: CASSYEASGGSDTQYF; DNA: TGTGCCAGCAGTTACGAGGCTAGCGGGGGTTCAGATACGCAGTATTTT
V: TRBV29-1; size: .; J: TRBJ1-2; D: .; CDR3: CSGTGSSGYTF; DNA: TGCAGCGGTACGGGTTCCAGTGGCTACACCTTC
V: TRBV5-1; size: .; J: TRBJ2-3; D: .; CDR3: CASSSGLHSTDTQYF; DNA: TGCGCCAGCAGCTCGGGACTCCATAGCACAGATACGCAGTATTTT
V: TRBV7-9; size: .; J: TRBJ2-4; D: TRBD1; CDR3: CASSDRENIQYF; DNA: TGTGCCAGCAGCGACAGGGAAAACATTCAGTACTTC
V: TRBV5-1; size: .; J: TRBJ1-4; D: .; CDR3: CASSLGRQGRGVNEKLFF; DNA: TGCGCCAGCAGCTTGGGGCGCCAGGGGAGAGGCGTTAATGAAAAACTGTTTTTT
V: TRBV4-1; size: few; J: TRBJ1-1; D: TRBD1; CDR3: CASSPVDRGDTEAFF; DNA: TGCGCCAGCAGCCCAGTCGACAGGGGGGACACTGAAGCTTTCTTT